The 19 T cell receptor beta chains presented below share a single source sample, sequenced in a study of PD-1 blockade in classical Hodgkin lymphoma. The time point here: cycle 4 day 1 (C4D1), after 6 weeks of nivolumab. Each patient's relapse followed autologous stem cell transplantation, and brentuximab vedotin exposure varied. Negative selection with magnetic separation was used to purify CD4+ T cells from thawed PBMCs. Assay: immunoSEQ multiplex PCR; the TCRdb copy retains only in-frame clones and omits some. The sample has 18,000 or so clones, around 70% seen once. Sequencing used CD4+ T cells from blood, obtained before the fourth cycle of nivolumab. The receptors here all came from a human donor with classical Hodgkin lymphoma.

V is TRBV27 and J is TRBJ2-2; D might be TRBD1 or TRBD2, each matching 5 bases. V lost 8 bases and J 1 base, leaving 11 bases between the germline ends. This CDR3 spans 14 amino acids. In germline, CDR1 is MNHEY, CDR2 SMNVEV (reference sequence). This chain's CDR3 is CASRGGLNTGELFF. The CDR3, as DNA: TGTGCCAGCCGGGGCGGTCTGAACACCGGGGAGCTGTTTTTT.

The chain carries TRBV19 and TRBJ2-1; TRBD2 matches at 14 bases. CDR1 is LNHDA, CDR2 SQIVND, per germline (reference sequence). CDR3 length equals 15 residues. With V trimmed by 5 bases and J by 16 bases, 13 bases remained unmatched. This CDR3 reads CASSAETSGRAGEFF. CDR3 nucleotide sequence: TGTGCCAGTAGTGCAGAGACTAGCGGGAGGGCCGGGGAATTCTTC.

The chain employs TRBV5-1 and TRBJ1-3, with TRBD1 matching 10 bases. The germline gives CDR1 SGHRS, CDR2 YFSETQ. CDR3 length: 16 amino acids. V gave up 4 bases and J gave up 2 bases; unmatched junction bases: 6. For the CDR3, the DNA is TGCGCCAGCAGCCGACAAGGGACAGGGGCTGGAAACACCATATATTTT. It specifies CASSRQGTGAGNTIYF.

The J gene is TRBJ1-2, the V gene TRBV5-1, with 8 bases matching TRBD1. The germline V gene has CDR1 SGHRS and CDR2 YFSETQ. The CDR3 consists of 16 residues. V shed 0 bases, J shed 4 bases, and the junction held 8 bases outside the gene matches. CDR3 sequence: CASSLVSGGKVYGYTF. The CDR3 DNA reads as TGCGCCAGCAGCTTGGTTTCAGGGGGCAAGGTCTATGGCTACACCTTC.

This chain joins TRBV6-6 and TRBJ1-2, with 10 bases fitting TRBD1. The CDR3 extends over 14 amino acids. V shed 5 bases and J 4 bases; nucleotides not matched to a gene: 4. In germline, CDR1 is MNHNY, CDR2 SVGAGI (reference sequence). CDR3 DNA sequence: TGTGCCAGCAGTACCGGGACAGGGGTCTATGGCTACACCTTC. It codes for CASSTGTGVYGYTF.

J is TRBJ2-3 and V is TRBV30; TRBD2 aligns across 9 bases. J lost 8 bases, V lost 0 bases, and 6 bases had no gene match. Per germline, CDR1 GTSNPN and CDR2 SVGIG (reference sequence). This CDR3 comprises 14 residues. The CDR3 DNA sequence: TGTGCCTGGAGTGTTGGCGGGGGGGACGGTACGCAGTATTTT. It is translated as CAWSVGGGDGTQYF.

V usage is TRBV6-5 and J usage is TRBJ2-1; D perhaps matches TRBD2 (5 bases). The germline V gene encodes CDR1 MNHEY and CDR2 SVGAGI. The CDR3 covers 14 residues. V shed 2 bases and J shed 5 bases, with 10 bases lying between them. The DNA for the CDR3 is TGTGCCAGCAGTTACCTGACTACTGACAATGAGCAGTTCTTC. Translation gives CASSYLTTDNEQFF.

The chain recombines TRBV5-4 with TRBJ1-6, with D possibly being TRBD1 (5 bases). This CDR3 is built from 13 residues. Trimming took 3 bases from V and 10 from J, leaving 11 bases between them. CDR1 and CDR2 from the germline V gene are SGHNT and YYREEE (reference sequence). For the CDR3, the DNA is TGTGCCAGCAGCTCTGGGACTCCCTCACCCCTCCACTTT. This translates into CASSSGTPSPLHF.

This chain links TRBV7-9 with TRBJ1-4, with D tentatively TRBD1 (6 bases). Germline CDR1 reads SEHNR; CDR2 reads FQNEAQ (reference sequence). The V and J ends lost 5 bases and 4 bases respectively, with 14 bases between them. There are 15 residues in the CDR3. CDR3 loop: CASSSGQLFNEKLFF. CDR3 DNA sequence: TGTGCCAGCAGCAGCGGACAGCTGTTTAATGAAAAACTGTTTTTT.

This sequence joins TRBV7-9 and TRBJ1-2; D uncertain. The CDR3 has 15 amino acids. From germline, CDR1 is SEHNR and CDR2 FQNEAQ (reference sequence). Trimming shortened V by 5 bases and J by 4 bases, and 17 bases separated the two germline ends. In nucleotides, the CDR3 is TGTGCCAGCAGCCCTAGGCGGGCGGGGTCCTATGGCTACACCTTC. It is translated as CASSPRRAGSYGYTF.

DNA of the CDR3: TGTGCCATCAGTGAGTCTGTCGGTACCGGGGAGCTGTTTTTT. This encodes CAISESVGTGELFF. V and J are TRBV10-3 and TRBJ2-2; no firm D call. Between the trimmed V and J ends, which lost 0 bases and 5 bases, there was a span of 7 bases. Germline CDR1 reads ENHRY; CDR2 reads SYGVKD. This CDR3 is built from 14 residues.

This chain joins TRBV2 and TRBJ2-2; weak D call: TRBD2 (5 bases). V was trimmed by 5 bases and J by 5 bases, leaving 9 bases between them. Germline CDR1 and CDR2: SNHLY and FYNNEI. CDR3 length equals 13 residues. DNA for the CDR3: TGTGCCAGCAGTCCTCAGCGGACCGGGGAGCTGTTTTTT. This gives the protein CASSPQRTGELFF.

The chain links TRBV6-5 to TRBJ2-6; weak D call: TRBD1 (6 bases). Germline CDR1 MNHEY, CDR2 SVGAGI. V lost 8 bases and J 0 bases, leaving 8 bases between the germline ends. This CDR3 comprises 14 residues. The CDR3 protein is CASQGLSGANVLTF. DNA of the CDR3: TGTGCCAGCCAGGGGCTCTCTGGGGCCAACGTCCTGACTTTC.

The chain employs TRBV5-1 and TRBJ2-1, with D possibly TRBD1 on 6 matching bases. The CDR3 consists of 17 residues. Between the trimmed V and J ends, which lost 4 bases and 2 bases, there was a span of 19 bases. Germline CDR1 is SGHRS and CDR2 is YFSETQ. CDR3 amino acids: CASSPGQTPGTYNEQFF. Here the CDR3 DNA reads TGCGCCAGCAGCCCCGGACAGACGCCTGGTACCTACAATGAGCAGTTCTTC.

The chain is built from TRBV11-3 and TRBJ1-4; D might be TRBD1 (6 bases). The CDR3 is 15 residues long. Germline CDR1 and CDR2: SGHNT and YENEEA. V was cut by 3 bases and J by 0 bases, with 8 bases left in between. The CDR3 nucleotides read TGTGCCAGCAGCTTTGGGGGCTCAACTAATGAAAAACTGTTTTTT. This translates into CASSFGGSTNEKLFF. Using reference TRBV11-3 and TRBJ1-4 for the parts outside the CDR3, the full variable domain is EAGVVQSPRYKIIEKKQPVAFWCNPISGHNTLYWYLQNLGQGPELLIRYENEEAVDDSQLPKDRFSAERLKGVDSTLKIQPAELGDSAVYLCASSFGGSTNEKLFFGSGTQLSVL.

The chain joins TRBV11-1 to TRBJ1-2; D gene uncertain. Germline assignment: CDR1 SGHAT and CDR2 FQDESV (reference sequence). The CDR3 loop spans 17 amino acids. V lost 5 bases, J lost 4 bases, and 23 bases lay in between. DNA of the CDR3: TGTGCCAGCAGCGAACGGAAGTTAACAGATACGCGCTATGGCTACACCTTC. Encoded protein: CASSERKLTDTRYGYTF. Supplemented by reference TRBV11-1 and TRBJ1-2, the full variable domain reads EAEVAQSPRYKITEKSQAVAFWCDPISGHATLYWYRQILGQGPELLVQFQDESVVDDSQLPKDRFSAERLKGVDSTLKIQPAELGDSAMYLCASSERKLTDTRYGYTFGSGTRLTVV.

The J gene is TRBJ2-3, the V gene TRBV7-9; D not certain. CDR1 is SEHNR, CDR2 FQNEAQ, per germline (reference sequence). The CDR3 is 16 amino acids. Trimming left V 3 bases short and J 4 bases short, with 17 bases between. In DNA form, the CDR3 reads TGTGCCAGCAGCTTGGGGAACAACCTTGGGGCAGATACGCAGTATTTT. This codes for CASSLGNNLGADTQYF.

This clone ranks as medium-sized. The chain combines TRBV6-6 with TRBJ1-4; 7 nucleotides align to TRBD1. Trimming took 6 bases from V and 8 from J; bases not matched to a gene: 3. The CDR3 extends over 12 amino acids. Germline V gene sequence: CDR1 MNHNY, CDR2 SVGAGI (reference sequence). This CDR3 is CASRTGEEKLFF. Written as DNA, the CDR3 is TGTGCCAGCAGAACAGGGGAGGAAAAACTGTTTTTT.

By sample share, this clone is medium-sized (0.01 to 0.1%). This chain connects TRBV5-8 to TRBJ2-2, with 7 bases lining up with TRBD1. CDR1 SGHTS and CDR2 YDEGEE come from the germline V gene. V dropped 4 bases and J dropped 6; count of bases not matched to a gene: 9. This CDR3 is 15 amino acids long. Here the CDR3 DNA reads TGTGCCAGCAGCCGGGACAGTGGGATCGCCGGGGAGCTGTTTTTT. Its protein is CASSRDSGIAGELFF. The whole variable domain, remainder taken from reference TRBV5-8 and TRBJ2-2, is EAGVTQSPTHLIKTRGQQATLRCSPISGHTSVYWYQQALGLGLQFLLWYDEGEERNRGNFPPRFSGRQFPNYSSELNVNALELEDSALYLCASSRDSGIAGELFFGEGSRLTVL.